Here is one TCR beta chain with its context. Its antigen is unidentified. This specimen comes from a study of T-cell reconstitution after alpha-beta-depleted transplantation in children. Findings and limits, study-wide: Certain patients had high TCRbeta diversity at day 60, and it came from recipient T cells and thymic progenitors that survived. Reported findings indicate that, about two months after transplant, alpha-beta T cells came from several hundred expanded clones, which were derived from non-depleted graft cells. When one year had passed after transplant, most T-cell counts and diversity came from newly produced T cells.

Preparation of the TCRbeta library was carried out with unique molecular identifiers. TCRdb recomputed calls from the PCR reads with MiXCR, one row per CDR3 protein. The table has under 250,000 distinct CDR3 sequences, approximately 7% seen once; the top ten hold about 6%. Per germline, CDR1 MNHNS and CDR2 SASEGT. CDR3 length: 15 residues. Between the trimmed V and J ends, which lost 7 bases and 2 bases, there was a span of 18 bases. The starting material was PBMCs, obtained before TCRalphabeta/CD19-depleted stem cell transplant. V usage is TRBV6-1 and J usage is TRBJ2-7, with D possibly called TRBD1 or TRBD2 (5 bases each). This receptor was taken from a boy under 10 years old with acute lymphoblastic leukemia, due to receive a stem cell transplant. In DNA form, the CDR3 reads TGTGCCAGCACTACGGTACGGGGCGAGACCTACGAGCAGTACTTC. It specifies CASTTVRGETYEQYF.